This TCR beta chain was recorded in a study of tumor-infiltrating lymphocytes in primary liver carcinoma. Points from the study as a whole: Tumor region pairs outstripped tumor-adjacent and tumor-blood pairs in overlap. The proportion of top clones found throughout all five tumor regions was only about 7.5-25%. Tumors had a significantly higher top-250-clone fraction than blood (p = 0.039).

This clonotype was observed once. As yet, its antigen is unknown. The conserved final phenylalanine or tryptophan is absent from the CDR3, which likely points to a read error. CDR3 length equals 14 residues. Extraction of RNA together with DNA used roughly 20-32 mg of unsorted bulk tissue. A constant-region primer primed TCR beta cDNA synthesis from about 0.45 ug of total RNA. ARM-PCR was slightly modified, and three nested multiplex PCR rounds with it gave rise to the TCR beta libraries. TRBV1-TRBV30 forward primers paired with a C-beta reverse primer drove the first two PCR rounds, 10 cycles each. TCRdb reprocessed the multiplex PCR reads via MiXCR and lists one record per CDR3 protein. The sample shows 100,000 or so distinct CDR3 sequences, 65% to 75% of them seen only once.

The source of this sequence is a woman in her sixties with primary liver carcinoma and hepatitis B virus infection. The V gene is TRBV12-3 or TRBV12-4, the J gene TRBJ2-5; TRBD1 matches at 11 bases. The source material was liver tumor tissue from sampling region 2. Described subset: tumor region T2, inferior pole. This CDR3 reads CTSSRTGGRETQYL. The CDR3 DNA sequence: TGTACCAGCAGTCGGACAGGGGGCCGGGAGACCCAGTACTTA.